Each of the 24 T cell receptor beta chains below was sequenced from the same sample in a study of T cell repertoires in cytomegalovirus infection. Via MiXCR, TCRdb re-called the reads, giving one row per CDR3 protein. The table shows some 920,000 distinct CDR3 sequences, with around a third occurring only once. Antigens for these TCRs are unknown. The sample in question was cultured CD8+ T cells from PBMCs, obtained from culture after CMV antigen stimulation. The receptors shown here come from a human donor in good health (CMV status not recorded). Some clones in this sample may be carry-over from other donors' samples.

This clonotype was found a few times. V and J are TRBV7-8 and TRBJ2-1; 8 bases match TRBD2. The V gene end was trimmed by 1 base and the J gene end by 3 bases; junction bases not matched to a gene: 5. CDR1 is SGHVS, CDR2 FQNEAQ, per germline. CDR3 length: 16 residues. The CDR3 region is CASSLGAGESYNEQFF. The CDR3 bases are TGTGCCAGCAGCTTAGGAGCGGGGGAGAGCTACAATGAGCAGTTCTTC.

This clonotype was recorded a few times. The V and J genes are TRBV19 and TRBJ1-1, with unresolved D. V was shortened by 10 bases and J by 5 bases, with 17 bases between the two germline ends. Germline values: CDR1 LNHDA, CDR2 SQIVND (reference sequence). This CDR3 region has 13 residues. Written as DNA, the CDR3 is TGTGCCACCCTTGGCCTTCAGGAAACTGAAGCTTTCTTT. Translating gives CATLGLQETEAFF.

The chain couples TRBV6-8 to TRBJ2-3, with 8 nucleotides matching TRBD2. This CDR3 region has 16 residues. Germline values: CDR1 MNHGY, CDR2 SAAAGT. The trim removed 2 bases at V and 2 bases at J, leaving 6 bases unmatched. This CDR3 is CASSYATGGLTDTQYF. DNA of the CDR3: TGTGCCAGCAGTTACGCGACGGGGGGGCTCACAGATACGCAGTATTTT.

The chain couples TRBV5-1 to TRBJ2-1; 7 nucleotides agree with TRBD1. CDR3 length equals 20 residues. Trimming cost V 4 bases and J 2 bases; bases outside gene matches: 21. Germline CDR1 and CDR2: SGHRS and YFSETQ. CDR3 in amino acids: CASSPGQVGATALTYNEQFF. CDR3 sequence (DNA): TGCGCCAGCAGCCCAGGACAGGTGGGGGCCACCGCCCTGACCTACAATGAGCAGTTCTTC.

This clonotype was seen more than once but under ten times. The J gene is TRBJ2-2, the V gene TRBV6-2 or TRBV6-3, with D unclear. The V end was cut by 6 bases, the J end by 4 bases, with 9 bases between. The V gene's germline CDR1 is MNHEY and CDR2 SVGEGT. The CDR3 covers 13 residues. CDR3 bases: TGTGCCAGCAGCTACGGGTTCACCGGGGAGCTGTTTTTT. It is translated as CASSYGFTGELFF.

This chain links TRBV7-8 with TRBJ1-2, with TRBD1 matching over 9 bases. The CDR3 runs to 15 residues. The germline gives CDR1 SGHVS, CDR2 FQNEAQ. Trimming removed 5 bases from V and 4 bases from J; junction bases left unmatched: 8. The CDR3 loop is CASSLSGQGFYGYTF. CDR3 coding DNA: TGTGCCAGCAGCCTCTCGGGACAGGGATTCTATGGCTACACCTTC.

The chain carries TRBV7-9 and TRBJ1-1, with 8 bases matching TRBD1. The V gene's germline CDR1 is SEHNR and CDR2 FQNEAQ (reference sequence). This CDR3 spans 16 amino acids. The ends lost 0 bases at V and 3 bases at J; junction bases unmatched: 6. The CDR3 DNA sequence: TGTGCCAGCAGCTTAGCCCGACAGGGGACGGACACTGAAGCTTTCTTT. Translating it yields CASSLARQGTDTEAFF. Variable domain in full (rest from reference TRBV7-9 and TRBJ1-1): DTGVSQNPRHKITKRGQNVTFRCDPISEHNRLYWYRQTLGQGPEFLTYFQNEAQLEKSRLLSDRFSAERPKGSFSTLEIQRTEQGDSAMYLCASSLARQGTDTEAFFGQGTRLTVV.

With regard to this clonotype: The junction and the germline gene differ at one end; a read error may be behind it. The rearrangement links TRBV4-1 to TRBJ1-2, with D unclear. The CDR3 runs to 12 residues. Per the germline V gene, CDR1 is MGHRA and CDR2 is YSYEKL. CDR3 sequence reads: CASSQGINGYTF. The CDR3 coding sequence is TGTGCCAGCAGCCAAGGGATAAATGGCTACACCTTC.

CDR3 DNA sequence: TGTGCCAGCAGCTTGGAAGATGTAGCGCCTAGCACAGATACGCAGTATTTT. It specifies CASSLEDVAPSTDTQYF. This chain connects TRBV5-5 to TRBJ2-3; a possible D gene is TRBD2 (5 bases). The V end was cut by 0 bases, the J end by 0 bases, with 14 bases between. Germline values: CDR1 SGHKS, CDR2 YYEKEE (reference sequence). The CDR3 runs 17 residues.

Remarks on this clonotype: The junction departs from the called germline gene at one end, perhaps through a read error. This sequence joins TRBV6-6 and TRBJ2-2; 12 bases fit TRBD1. The CDR3 covers 18 residues. The germline V gene has CDR1 MNHNY and CDR2 SVGAGI (reference sequence). The CDR3 bases are TGTGCCAACAGTTACTCAGGGGACAGGGGGCTATACACCGGGGAGCTGTTTTTT. Its translation: CANSYSGDRGLYTGELFF.

J is TRBJ2-5 and V is TRBV27; 8 bases match TRBD2. Per germline, CDR1 MNHEY and CDR2 SMNVEV (reference sequence). The V gene end was trimmed by 0 bases and the J gene end by 4 bases; junction bases not matched to a gene: 4. The CDR3 is made up of 15 amino acids. The CDR3: CASSLSAGGAETQYF. The CDR3 region has the DNA TGTGCCAGCAGTTTATCGGCGGGGGGCGCAGAGACCCAGTACTTC.

Remarks on this clonotype: An end of the junction differs from the germline gene, which may be a read error. The genes are TRBV6-6 and TRBJ2-1, with D tentatively TRBD2 (6 bases). The CDR3 is 16 amino acids. The germline gives CDR1 MNHNY, CDR2 SVGAGI (reference sequence). CDR3 coding DNA: TGTGCCAACAGTGCAACCAGGCGTGGAGGGTATGGGGAGCAGTTCTTC. This sequence encodes CANSATRRGGYGEQFF.

The V call is TRBV4-1, the J call TRBJ2-3; 7 nucleotides match TRBD1. J gave up 3 bases and V 2 bases, and 5 bases lay outside the gene matches. Germline V CDR1 and CDR2: MGHRA, YSYEKL. The CDR3 is made up of 15 amino acids. Written as DNA, the CDR3 is TGCGCCAGCAGCCAACACCCCAGGGGGACAGATACGCAGTATTTT. Translating gives CASSQHPRGTDTQYF.

The chain couples TRBV5-1 to TRBJ2-1; 10 nucleotides align to TRBD2. With V trimmed by 5 bases and J by 5 bases, 16 bases remained unmatched. The length of the CDR3 is 18 residues. Germline CDR1 SGHRS, CDR2 YFSETQ. The CDR3 coding sequence is TGCGCCAGCAGATCCCGGCTAGCCGGGACTAGCGCGGACAATGAGCAGTTCTTC. It translates to CASRSRLAGTSADNEQFF.

V and J are TRBV3-1 and TRBJ1-1; no firm D call. V was clipped by 2 bases and J by 1 base, with 8 bases between them. The CDR3 is 14 residues long. From germline, CDR1 is LGHDT and CDR2 YNNKEL (reference sequence). The DNA for the CDR3 is TGTGCCAGCAGCCAAATATTAGGGAACACTGAAGCTTTCTTT. Translation gives CASSQILGNTEAFF.

This chain links TRBV7-3 with TRBJ2-3; 10 bases fit TRBD1. This CDR3 is 15 amino acids long. V trimming: 5 bases; J trimming: 5 bases; junction bases outside the gene matches: 7. The germline V gene has CDR1 SGHTA and CDR2 FQGTGA. This chain's CDR3 is CASSMTGGSLDTQYF. CDR3 in DNA: TGTGCCAGCAGCATGACAGGGGGCTCGTTAGATACGCAGTATTTT.

Many counts were recorded for this clonotype. V and J are TRBV7-2 and TRBJ1-1; TRBD1 might be the D (5 bases). Germline assignment: CDR1 SGHTA and CDR2 FQGNSA. Between the trimmed V and J ends, which lost 6 bases and 4 bases, there was a span of 12 bases. The CDR3 is 13 residues long. This CDR3 is CASRTGGSTEAFF. DNA of the CDR3: TGTGCCAGCAGAACCGGGGGGAGCACTGAAGCTTTCTTT.

The chain couples TRBV7-9 to TRBJ2-2; D remains unclear. There are 15 residues in the CDR3. Germline CDR1 and CDR2: SEHNR and FQNEAQ (reference sequence). V lost 4 bases to trimming and J lost 0 bases, with 9 bases between them. CDR3 protein: CASSSRVPNTGELFF. CDR3 nucleotides: TGTGCCAGCAGCTCCCGGGTTCCGAACACCGGGGAGCTGTTTTTT.

The sample holds a few counts of this clonotype. The V gene is TRBV20-1, the J gene TRBJ2-3; 8 bases are shared with TRBD1. The CDR3 is made up of 17 amino acids. Germline V CDR1 and CDR2: DFQATT, SNEGSKA (reference sequence). Here the CDR3 DNA reads TGCAGACCCAAGGACAGGGACAAGAGGTTTAGCACAGATACGCAGTATTTT. Translated: CRPKDRDKRFSTDTQYF.

This chain joins TRBV7-9 and TRBJ1-2, with TRBD1 identical over 7 bases. The ends lost 4 bases at V and 0 bases at J; junction bases unmatched: 5. Germline loops: CDR1 SEHNR, CDR2 FQNEAQ (reference sequence). The CDR3 consists of 15 residues. The CDR3 DNA sequence: TGTGCCAGCAGCTGGGGACAGAACCCTAACTATGGCTACACCTTC. Translating it yields CASSWGQNPNYGYTF. Filled out from reference TRBV7-9 and TRBJ1-2, the complete variable domain reads DTGVSQNPRHKITKRGQNVTFRCDPISEHNRLYWYRQTLGQGPEFLTYFQNEAQLEKSRLLSDRFSAERPKGSFSTLEIQRTEQGDSAMYLCASSWGQNPNYGYTFGSGTRLTVV.

V usage is TRBV5-4 and J usage is TRBJ1-1, with TRBD1 as a possible D gene (5 bases). The CDR3 totals 12 residues. Trimming took 6 bases from V and 7 from J, leaving 13 bases between them. In germline, CDR1 is SGHNT, CDR2 YYREEE (reference sequence). The CDR3 spells CASTPGDGEAFF. For the CDR3, the DNA is TGTGCCAGCACCCCGGGGGATGGTGAAGCTTTCTTT.

This chain links TRBV9 with TRBJ2-1; 8 nucleotides agree with TRBD1. V trimming: 4 bases; J trimming: 4 bases; junction bases outside the gene matches: 7. Germline lookup yields CDR1 SGDLS and CDR2 YYNGEE. This CDR3 contains 15 residues. CDR3 loop: CASSPRTGPYNEQFF. For the CDR3, the DNA is TGTGCCAGCAGCCCTAGGACAGGGCCTTACAATGAGCAGTTCTTC.

This clonotype came up a few times. The chain carries TRBV12-3 or TRBV12-4 and TRBJ2-7; D unclear. The V gene lost 2 bases and the J gene lost 5 bases, with 10 bases spanning the gap. The CDR3 has 13 residues. As DNA, the CDR3 is TGTGCCAGCAGTTTACATTGGGCCGACGAGCAGTACTTC. This translates into CASSLHWADEQYF.

This chain uses TRBV6-1 with TRBJ2-3; TRBD1 is a possible D gene (7 bases). CDR1 is MNHNS, CDR2 SASEGT, per germline. The CDR3 has 12 residues. Trimming removed 9 bases from V and 5 bases from J, with 12 bases in between. CDR3 in amino acids: CASYQGGDTQYF. The DNA of the CDR3 is TGTGCCAGTTACCAGGGGGGAGATACGCAGTATTTT.